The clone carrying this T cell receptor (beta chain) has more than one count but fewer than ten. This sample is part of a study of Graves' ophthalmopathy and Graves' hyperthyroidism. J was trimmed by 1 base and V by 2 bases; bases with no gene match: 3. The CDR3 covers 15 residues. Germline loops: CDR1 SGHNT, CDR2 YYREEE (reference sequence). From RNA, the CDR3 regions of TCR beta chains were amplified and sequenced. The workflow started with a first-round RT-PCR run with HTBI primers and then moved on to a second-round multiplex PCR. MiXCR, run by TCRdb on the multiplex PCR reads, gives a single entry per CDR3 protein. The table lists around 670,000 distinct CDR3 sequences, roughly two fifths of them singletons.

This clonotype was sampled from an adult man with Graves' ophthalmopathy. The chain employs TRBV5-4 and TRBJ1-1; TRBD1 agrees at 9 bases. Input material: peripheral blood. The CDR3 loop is CASSFGQGWNTEAFF. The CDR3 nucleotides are TGTGCCAGCAGCTTTGGACAGGGGTGGAACACTGAAGCTTTCTTT.